This TCR beta chain emerged from a study of human T cells and chemical hapten exposure. This clonotype was seen more than once but under ten times. Its antigen is undetermined. The study's library attached unique molecular identifiers to single cDNA molecules. TCRdb independently ran MiXCR on the RACE reads; one entry per CDR3 protein. The sample includes 300,000 to 450,000 distinct CDR3 sequences, 5.1% of them seen just once. Time point indicated: pre-sensitization, week 0. Indicated treatment: therapeutic diphenylcyclopropenone sensitization with weekly scalp DPC. Non-pregnant alopecia patients aged 18 to 70, suitable for DPC therapy. Whole-study findings and limits: Expanded TCR sets contained significantly more large CDR3 similarity clusters than controls.

Trimming took 3 bases from V and 1 from J; bases not matched to a gene: 6. Per germline, CDR1 KGHSH and CDR2 LQKENI. The CDR3 contains 16 residues. The chain has TRBV18 and TRBJ2-3; 8 bases are a match to TRBD1. This specimen was whole blood, taken in connection with sensitization to the hapten diphenylcyclopropenone (DPC). The sequence came from a woman between 50 and 59 years old with alopecia areata. Some clones in this sample may be carry-over from other donors' samples. The CDR3, as DNA: TGTGCCAGCTCACCTCAGGGGGCTACCCGCACAGATACGCAGTATTTT. Protein: CASSPQGATRTDTQYF. The entire variable domain, with the rest obtained from reference TRBV18 and TRBJ2-3, is as follows: NAGVMQNPRHLVRRRGQEARLRCSPMKGHSHVYWYRQLPEEGLKFMVYLQKENIIDESGMPKERFSAEFPKEGPSILRIQQVVRGDSAAYFCASSPQGATRTDTQYFGPGTRLTVL.